This T cell receptor (beta chain) was identified during a study of human T cells and chemical hapten exposure. The wider study: Upper inner arm skin measuring 2 cm by 2 cm received 2% DPC for sensitization. Variability of per-sample TCR yields stemmed mainly from small differences in pooled library volume.

The sample holds a few counts of this clonotype. TCRdb independently ran MiXCR on the RACE reads; one entry per CDR3 protein. The sample has over 70,000 distinct CDR3 sequences; 7.5% to 9.5% are singletons. This sample's time point: patch test 2, 6 weeks after DPC sensitization. Described treatment: therapeutic diphenylcyclopropenone sensitization with weekly scalp DPC. People who gave samples had alopecia, were 18 to 70 years old, and were suitable for DPC. Germline V CDR1 and CDR2: SQVTM, ANQGSEA. Trimming removed 4 bases from V and 8 bases from J; junction bases left unmatched: 0. CDR3 length: 11 residues.

The source material was whole blood, sampled in connection with sensitization to the hapten diphenylcyclopropenone (DPC). V gene TRBV29-1 combines with J gene TRBJ1-3, with 9 bases lining up with TRBD1. This receptor was identified in a woman aged 50 to 65 with alopecia areata. Some clones in this sample may be carry-over from other donors' samples. CDR3 residues: CSVGQGDTIYF. As DNA, the CDR3 is TGCAGCGTTGGACAGGGGGACACCATATATTTT.